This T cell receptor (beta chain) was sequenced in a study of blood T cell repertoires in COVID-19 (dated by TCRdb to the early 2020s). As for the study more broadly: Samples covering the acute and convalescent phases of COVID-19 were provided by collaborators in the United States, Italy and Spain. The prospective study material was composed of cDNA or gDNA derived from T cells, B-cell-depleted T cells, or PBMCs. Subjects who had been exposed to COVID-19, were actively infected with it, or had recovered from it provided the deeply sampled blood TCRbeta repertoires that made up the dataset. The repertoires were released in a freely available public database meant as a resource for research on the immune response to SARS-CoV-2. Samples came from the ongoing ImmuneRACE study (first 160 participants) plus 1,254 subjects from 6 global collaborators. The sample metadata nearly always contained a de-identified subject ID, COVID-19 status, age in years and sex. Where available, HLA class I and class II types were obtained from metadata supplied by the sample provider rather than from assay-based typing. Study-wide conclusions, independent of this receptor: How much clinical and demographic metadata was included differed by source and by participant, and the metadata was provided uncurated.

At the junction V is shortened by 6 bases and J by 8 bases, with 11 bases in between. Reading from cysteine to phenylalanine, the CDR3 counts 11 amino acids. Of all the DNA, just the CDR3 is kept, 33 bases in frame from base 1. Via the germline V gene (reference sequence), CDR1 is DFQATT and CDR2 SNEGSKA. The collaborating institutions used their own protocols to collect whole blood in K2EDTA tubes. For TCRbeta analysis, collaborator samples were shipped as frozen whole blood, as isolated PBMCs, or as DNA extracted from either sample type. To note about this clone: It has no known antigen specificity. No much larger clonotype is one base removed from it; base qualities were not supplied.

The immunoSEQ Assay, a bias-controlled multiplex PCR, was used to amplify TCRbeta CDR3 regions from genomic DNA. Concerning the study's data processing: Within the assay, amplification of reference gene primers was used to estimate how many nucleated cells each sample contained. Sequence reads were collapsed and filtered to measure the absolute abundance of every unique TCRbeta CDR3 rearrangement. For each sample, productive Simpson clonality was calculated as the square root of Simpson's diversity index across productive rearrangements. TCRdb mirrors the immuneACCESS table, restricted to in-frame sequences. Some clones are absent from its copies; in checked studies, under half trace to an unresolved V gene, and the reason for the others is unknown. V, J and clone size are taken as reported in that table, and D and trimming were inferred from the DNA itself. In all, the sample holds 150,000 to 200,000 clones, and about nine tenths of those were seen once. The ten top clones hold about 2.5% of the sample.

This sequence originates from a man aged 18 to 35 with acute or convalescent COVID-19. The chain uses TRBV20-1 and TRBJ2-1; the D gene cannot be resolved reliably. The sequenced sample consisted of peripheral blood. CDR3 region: CSALGTDEQFF. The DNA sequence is TGCAGTGCCCTAGGCACCGATGAGCAGTTCTTC.